This TCR beta chain originates from a study of cytomegalovirus exposure and HLA in healthy donors. Notes on the study in general: Reported performance of the classifier showed diagnosis of cytomegalovirus status with high specificity and sensitivity.

For this clone: Antigen specificity is unknown.

Both 60 Vbeta primers and 13 Jbeta primers went into the PCR. Here immunoSEQ multiplex PCR was the method, and the copy in TCRdb shows in-frame clones only, minus some. The specimen's table records 130,000 or so clones. With V trimmed by 0 bases and J by 6 bases, 1 base remained unmatched. Germline V CDR1 and CDR2: SGHRS, YFSETQ. CDR3 size: 13 residues. V is TRBV5-1 and J is TRBJ2-7, with 9 nucleotides matching TRBD1. The receptor was isolated from a woman in her 40s in good health and CMV-seronegative. Sequencing was carried out using PBMCs. The CDR3 DNA reads TGCGCCAGCAGCTTGGGGACAGGGGCCGAGCAGTACGTC. It codes for CASSLGTGAEQYV.